This T cell receptor (beta chain) was identified during a study of control samples from healthy donors and cancer patients. V was pared by 4 bases and J by 1 base, with 9 bases between. The germline V gene has CDR1 ENHRY and CDR2 SYGVKD. CDR3 length equals 14 residues. Some clones are missing from TCRdb's copy, which holds only in-frame ones; the method was immunoSEQ multiplex PCR. The sample yields about 150,000 clones, around 92% seen once. The sequenced sample was blood. The sequence came from a man aged 25-45 years in good health. V and J are TRBV10-3 and TRBJ2-3, with D unclear. The DNA of the CDR3 is TGTGCCATCAGTGCTGAACAAGGCACAGATACGCAGTATTTT. Translating gives CAISAEQGTDTQYF.